A selection of T cell receptor beta chains follows, all from one sample in a study of blood T cell repertoires in COVID-19. Sequencing used immunoSEQ multiplex PCR; TCRdb keeps in-frame clones, though not all of them. The sample carries some 200,000 clones, roughly 80% recorded once. The specimen was peripheral blood. These receptors were obtained from a woman aged 55 to 70 with acute or convalescent COVID-19. Both conserved end residues are part of each CDR3. D genes are given only for firm matches. Clone size, where shown, is once, few, many, or a class for clones that have expanded.

abundance: few; v_gene: TRBV30; d_gene: TRBD2; j_gene: TRBJ2-3; CDR3aa: CAWNHGRDADTQYF
abundance: NA; v_gene: TRBV3-1/TRBV3-2; d_gene: NA; j_gene: TRBJ2-7; CDR3aa: CASSQAFPTGTLSYEQYF
abundance: NA; v_gene: TRBV5-4; d_gene: NA; j_gene: TRBJ1-3; CDR3aa: CASSLDGAPGNTIYF
abundance: many; v_gene: TRBV7-9; d_gene: TRBD1; j_gene: TRBJ1-1; CDR3aa: CASSFPTGIKTEAFF
abundance: few; v_gene: TRBV4-3; d_gene: TRBD1; j_gene: TRBJ1-1; CDR3aa: CASSRDRSSRALTEAFF
abundance: NA; v_gene: TRBV9; d_gene: NA; j_gene: TRBJ1-1; CDR3aa: CASSVVSGNTEAFF
abundance: NA; v_gene: TRBV4-2; d_gene: NA; j_gene: TRBJ1-2; CDR3aa: CASSQEGSFYGYTF
abundance: NA; v_gene: TRBV14; d_gene: NA; j_gene: TRBJ1-1; CDR3aa: CASSLRGTEAFF
abundance: NA; v_gene: TRBV27; d_gene: NA; j_gene: TRBJ1-5; CDR3aa: CASSQRQDNQPQHF
abundance: NA; v_gene: TRBV2; d_gene: TRBD1; j_gene: TRBJ2-7; CDR3aa: CASSDIRTGERYEQYF
abundance: NA; v_gene: TRBV19; d_gene: TRBD1; j_gene: TRBJ1-5; CDR3aa: CASSITGGSQPQHF
abundance: NA; v_gene: TRBV2; d_gene: NA; j_gene: TRBJ2-7; CDR3aa: CASSEGRYEQYF
abundance: NA; v_gene: TRBV5-5; d_gene: TRBD1; j_gene: TRBJ2-4; CDR3aa: CASSSGTGATKNIQYF
abundance: few; v_gene: TRBV7-2; d_gene: TRBD1; j_gene: TRBJ1-2; CDR3aa: CASSLGRGAYGYTF
abundance: NA; v_gene: TRBV27; d_gene: NA; j_gene: TRBJ2-7; CDR3aa: CASSSKGGYEQYF
abundance: NA; v_gene: TRBV28; d_gene: TRBD1; j_gene: TRBJ1-2; CDR3aa: CASTGVWGYTF
abundance: NA; v_gene: TRBV6-1; d_gene: NA; j_gene: TRBJ1-5; CDR3aa: CASSELGHQPQHF
abundance: NA; v_gene: TRBV9; d_gene: NA; j_gene: TRBJ2-5; CDR3aa: CASSVAGIGETQYF
abundance: NA; v_gene: TRBV3-1/TRBV3-2; d_gene: TRBD2; j_gene: TRBJ2-3; CDR3aa: CASSQDQLAGGSRDTQYF
abundance: once; v_gene: TRBV10-3; d_gene: NA; j_gene: TRBJ1-5; CDR3aa: CAISGGPDRNQPQHF
abundance: NA; v_gene: TRBV6-1; d_gene: NA; j_gene: TRBJ1-5; CDR3aa: CASSDSQGSTQNQPQHF
abundance: NA; v_gene: TRBV4-3; d_gene: TRBD1; j_gene: TRBJ2-7; CDR3aa: CASSQEGQGRDEQYF
abundance: NA; v_gene: TRBV24-1; d_gene: NA; j_gene: TRBJ1-2; CDR3aa: CATPIGRGGYRYTF
abundance: once; v_gene: TRBV7-8; d_gene: NA; j_gene: TRBJ1-1; CDR3aa: CASAQNREGTEAFF
abundance: NA; v_gene: TRBV21-1; d_gene: NA; j_gene: TRBJ1-2; CDR3aa: CASSLRGSVLGYTF
abundance: once; v_gene: TRBV2; d_gene: TRBD1; j_gene: TRBJ1-2; CDR3aa: CAGTGGSGYTF
abundance: NA; v_gene: TRBV9; d_gene: TRBD1; j_gene: TRBJ1-1; CDR3aa: CASSPNRGQGTEAFF
abundance: NA; v_gene: TRBV7-6; d_gene: TRBD1; j_gene: TRBJ1-5; CDR3aa: CASSPGTQGGQPQHF
abundance: NA; v_gene: TRBV5-4; d_gene: TRBD1; j_gene: TRBJ1-2; CDR3aa: CASRRGGTGNYGYTF
abundance: once; v_gene: TRBV19; d_gene: TRBD1; j_gene: TRBJ2-5; CDR3aa: CASRGQVWETQYF
abundance: once; v_gene: TRBV6-6; d_gene: NA; j_gene: TRBJ1-5; CDR3aa: CASIARGNQPQHF
abundance: few; v_gene: TRBV7-9; d_gene: TRBD1; j_gene: TRBJ2-7; CDR3aa: CASSLGGQGYEQYF
abundance: NA; v_gene: TRBV5-1; d_gene: TRBD1; j_gene: TRBJ2-5; CDR3aa: CASSYNRGQETQYF
abundance: NA; v_gene: TRBV6-6; d_gene: NA; j_gene: TRBJ1-1; CDR3aa: CASSYSPRDRNTEAFF
abundance: NA; v_gene: TRBV29-1; d_gene: NA; j_gene: TRBJ1-1; CDR3aa: CSVESPRGMNTEAFF
abundance: NA; v_gene: TRBV18; d_gene: NA; j_gene: TRBJ2-7; CDR3aa: CASSWTEREQYF
abundance: NA; v_gene: TRBV30; d_gene: TRBD1; j_gene: TRBJ1-3; CDR3aa: CAWSVGTARNTIYF
abundance: NA; v_gene: TRBV11-3; d_gene: TRBD2; j_gene: TRBJ2-1; CDR3aa: CASSLALAGYNEQFF
abundance: NA; v_gene: TRBV9; d_gene: NA; j_gene: TRBJ1-1; CDR3aa: CASSVGPNTEAFF
abundance: NA; v_gene: TRBV7-2; d_gene: NA; j_gene: TRBJ1-3; CDR3aa: CASSRGGNTIYF
abundance: NA; v_gene: TRBV24-1; d_gene: TRBD1; j_gene: TRBJ1-5; CDR3aa: CATTTPGQGHSNQPQHF
abundance: NA; v_gene: TRBV9; d_gene: NA; j_gene: TRBJ1-1; CDR3aa: CASSPGGAGGAFF
abundance: NA; v_gene: TRBV14; d_gene: NA; j_gene: TRBJ2-5; CDR3aa: CASSRLGGTETQYF
abundance: NA; v_gene: TRBV19; d_gene: TRBD1; j_gene: TRBJ2-7; CDR3aa: CASSYGTGGYEQYF